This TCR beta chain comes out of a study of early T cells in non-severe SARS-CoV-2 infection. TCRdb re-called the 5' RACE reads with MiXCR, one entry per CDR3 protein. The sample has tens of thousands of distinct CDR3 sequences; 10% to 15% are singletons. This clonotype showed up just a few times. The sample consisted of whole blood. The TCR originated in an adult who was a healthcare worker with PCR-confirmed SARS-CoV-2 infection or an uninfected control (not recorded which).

This CDR3 reads CASTNPTFSEKLFF. DNA of the CDR3: TGTGCCAGCACCAACCCTACCTTTTCGGAAAAACTGTTTTTT. The V and J genes are TRBV28 and TRBJ1-4; no definite D call. The CDR3 sequence is 14 residues long. Germline-derived CDR1 and CDR2 are MDHEN and SYDVKM. Trimming took 7 bases from V and 8 from J, leaving 17 bases between them. Full variable domain (remainder filled in from reference TRBV28 and TRBJ1-4): DVKVTQSSRYLVKRTGEKVFLECVQDMDHENMFWYRQDPGLGLRLIYFSYDVKMKEKGDIPEGYSVSREKKERFSLILESASTNQTSMYLCASTNPTFSEKLFFGSGTQLSVL.